These 8 T cell receptor beta chains were all obtained from the same sample, sequenced in a study of cytomegalovirus exposure and HLA in healthy donors. Researchers ran the PCR with 60 Vbeta and 13 Jbeta primers. This table comes from immunoSEQ multiplex PCR, and its TCRdb copy is limited to in-frame clones, with some not included. The repertoire holds 98,000 or so clones, with around three quarters as singletons. Specimen: PBMCs. Receptors were obtained from a man aged 60 to 69 in good health and CMV-seropositive.

V and J are TRBV7-8 and TRBJ1-5, with 11 nucleotides matching TRBD1. V trimming: 5 bases; J trimming: 0 bases; junction bases outside the gene matches: 9. The CDR3 totals 18 residues. Germline V gene lookup returns CDR1 SGHVS and CDR2 FQNEAQ. The CDR3 region is CASSLRDRGRLSNQPQHF. The CDR3 bases are TGTGCCAGCAGCCTGAGGGACAGGGGGAGGCTTAGCAATCAGCCCCAGCATTTT. Using reference TRBV7-8 and TRBJ1-5 for the parts outside the CDR3, the full variable domain is GAGVSQSPRYKVAKRGQDVALRCDPISGHVSLFWYQQALGQGPEFLTYFQNEAQLDKSGLPSDRFFAERPEGSVSTLKIQRTQQEDSAVYLCASSLRDRGRLSNQPQHFGDGTRLSIL.

The V and J genes are TRBV5-4 and TRBJ1-1; D possibly corresponds to TRBD1 (6 bases). This CDR3 comprises 15 residues. The germline V and J ends were trimmed by 0 bases and 10 bases, with 19 bases remaining between them. Germline CDR1 and CDR2: SGHNT and YYREEE (reference sequence). The CDR3 protein is CASSLAGGAGWVAFF. The CDR3 nucleotides are TGTGCCAGCAGCTTGGCCGGGGGGGCCGGGTGGGTAGCTTTCTTT.

The chain uses TRBV6-5 and TRBJ1-2, with 7 bases fitting TRBD1. This CDR3 is built from 15 residues. V was clipped by 5 bases and J by 4 bases; unmatched bases: 10. CDR1 and CDR2 (germline): MNHEY, SVGAGI. The CDR3, as DNA: TGTGCCAGCAGTCGAGCCCAGGGGGTTTTCTATGGCTACACCTTC. The encoded protein is CASSRAQGVFYGYTF.

V usage is TRBV11-1 and J usage is TRBJ2-1; no firm D call. Germline values: CDR1 SGHAT, CDR2 FQDESV (reference sequence). V was shortened by 2 bases and J by 3 bases, with 5 bases between the two germline ends. The CDR3 sequence is 13 residues long. CDR3 sequence: CASSLPSYNEQFF. The DNA for the CDR3 is TGTGCCAGCAGCTTACCCAGCTACAATGAGCAGTTCTTC. Based on the CDR3 plus reference TRBV11-1 and TRBJ2-1, the full variable domain is EAEVAQSPRYKITEKSQAVAFWCDPISGHATLYWYRQILGQGPELLVQFQDESVVDDSQLPKDRFSAERLKGVDSTLKIQPAELGDSAMYLCASSLPSYNEQFFGPGTRLTVL.

This rearrangement joins TRBV6-1 to TRBJ2-3; 13 bases are a match to TRBD2. Losses at the gene ends were 3 bases for V and 0 bases for J; bases not matched to a gene: 12. This CDR3 region has 20 residues. CDR1 and CDR2 from the germline V gene are MNHNS and SASEGT. The CDR3 DNA is TGTGCCAGCAGTGACACGCGACTAGCGGGGGGCCCGAGTAGCACAGATACGCAGTATTTT. This gives the protein CASSDTRLAGGPSSTDTQYF.

The chain uses TRBV6-1 and TRBJ2-5; D is uncertain. Germline lookup yields CDR1 MNHNS and CDR2 SASEGT. The CDR3 is made up of 13 amino acids. Trimming left V 8 bases short and J 0 bases short, with 10 bases between. CDR3 DNA: TGTGCCAGCGTACAAACAAACCAAGAGACCCAGTACTTC. Translated, it gives CASVQTNQETQYF.

The genes are TRBV6-5 and TRBJ2-3, with TRBD1 matching 7 bases. CDR3 length: 16 residues. The ends lost 3 bases at V and 2 bases at J; junction bases unmatched: 8. Per the germline V gene, CDR1 is MNHEY and CDR2 is SVGAGI. DNA for the CDR3: TGTGCCAGCAGTTATTGGGACAGATGTTACACAGATACGCAGTATTTT. This gives the protein CASSYWDRCYTDTQYF.

This chain connects TRBV4-3 to TRBJ2-3, with a tentative D call TRBD1 (5 bases). Germline V gene sequence: CDR1 LGHNA, CDR2 YSLEER. The V gene lost 0 bases and the J gene lost 2 bases, with 15 bases spanning the gap. This CDR3 is 17 amino acids long. Written as DNA, the CDR3 is TGCGCCAGCAGCCAAGATTTAGCTTGGGGCACCACAGATACGCAGTATTTT. Amino acid sequence: CASSQDLAWGTTDTQYF.